This TCR beta chain was identified in a study of Tregs in tolerant kidney transplant recipients. Notes on the study in general: Biological reproducibility was not directly addressed, but technical replication error appeared minimal. Few patients were studied, so findings need validation in larger groups. Tregs expanded with activated donor B cells seemed most donor-specific.

Sequenced by immunoSEQ multiplex PCR; TCRdb stores in-frame clones only, minus some. The table includes some 47,000 clones, roughly nine tenths detected once. With 3 bases removed from V and 6 bases from J, the gap between germline ends came to 11 bases. The CDR3 sequence is 14 residues long. Per the germline V gene, CDR1 is MNHNS and CDR2 is SASEGT. To note about this clone: The target antigen is unknown.

Recipients received nonmyeloablative bone marrow transplants from related graft donors, with transient mixed chimerism. Unstimulated Tregs (CD4+CD25+CD127-) and CD4+CD25- non-Tregs were sorted from PBMCs. The sample in question was CD8+ T cells from blood (PBMCs), obtained 12 months after the transplant. The TCR sequence derives from a human patient who received a combined kidney and bone marrow transplant. Some T cells may originate from the graft donor. This chain joins TRBV6-1 and TRBJ2-2; a weak D match, TRBD2 (5 bases). This CDR3 reads CASSEILAAGELFF. Here the CDR3 DNA reads TGTGCCAGCAGTGAGATCCTAGCCGCCGGGGAGCTGTTTTTT.